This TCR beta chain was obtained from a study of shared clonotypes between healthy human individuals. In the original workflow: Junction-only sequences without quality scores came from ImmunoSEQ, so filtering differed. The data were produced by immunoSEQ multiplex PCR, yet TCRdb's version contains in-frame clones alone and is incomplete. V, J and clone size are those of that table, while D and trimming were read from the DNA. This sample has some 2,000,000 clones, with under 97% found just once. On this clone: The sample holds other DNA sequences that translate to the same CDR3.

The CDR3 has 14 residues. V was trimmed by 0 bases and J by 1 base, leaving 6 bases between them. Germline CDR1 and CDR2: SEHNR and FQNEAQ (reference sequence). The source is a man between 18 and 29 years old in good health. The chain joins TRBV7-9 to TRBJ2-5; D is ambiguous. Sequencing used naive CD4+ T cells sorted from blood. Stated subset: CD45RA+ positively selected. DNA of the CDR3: TGTGCCAGCAGCTTAGCAGAGATCCAAGAGACCCAGTACTTC. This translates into CASSLAEIQETQYF.